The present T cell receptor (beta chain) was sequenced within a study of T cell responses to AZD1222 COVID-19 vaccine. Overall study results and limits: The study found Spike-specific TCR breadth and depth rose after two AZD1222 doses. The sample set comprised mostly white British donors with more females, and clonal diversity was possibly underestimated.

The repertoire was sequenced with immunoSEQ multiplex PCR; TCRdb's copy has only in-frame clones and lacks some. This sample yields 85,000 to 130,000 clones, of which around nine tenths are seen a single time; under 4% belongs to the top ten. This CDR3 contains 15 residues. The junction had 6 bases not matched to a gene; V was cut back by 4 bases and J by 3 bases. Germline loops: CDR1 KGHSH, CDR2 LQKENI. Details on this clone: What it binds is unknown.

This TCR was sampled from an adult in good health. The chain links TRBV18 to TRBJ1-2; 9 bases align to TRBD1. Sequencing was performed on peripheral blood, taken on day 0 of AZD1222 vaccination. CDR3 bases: TGTGCCAGCTCACTGCGACAGGGGGGTCACTATGGCTACACCTTC. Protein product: CASSLRQGGHYGYTF. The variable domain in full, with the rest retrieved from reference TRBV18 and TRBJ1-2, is NAGVMQNPRHLVRRRGQEARLRCSPMKGHSHVYWYRQLPEEGLKFMVYLQKENIIDESGMPKERFSAEFPKEGPSILRIQQVVRGDSAAYFCASSLRQGGHYGYTFGSGTRLTVV.